This T cell receptor (beta chain) is drawn from a study of T cell repertoires in cytomegalovirus infection. As for the study in general: From public TCR beta signatures came an indication of both CMV infection and matching HLA type.

Study-level findings and limits: Cumulative frequency (of public TCR beta family members) identified carriers of CMV plus the relevant HLA. Within the response measured ex vivo, HLA-C-restricted CMV-specific TCR beta clonotypes were dominant.

One entry per CDR3 protein results from TCRdb running MiXCR on the reads. The sample yields just under 550,000 distinct CDR3 sequences, about 26% seen once. This clonotype was found a few times. The antigen is unknown. J was trimmed by 4 bases and V by 7 bases; bases with no gene match: 9. The CDR3 is 15 amino acids. Per the germline V gene, CDR1 is SGHAT and CDR2 is FQNNGV. This TCR was sampled from a human donor in good health (CMV status not recorded). Some clones in this sample may be carry-over from other donors' samples. Sequenced: PBMCs. The rearrangement joins TRBV11-2 to TRBJ2-1, with TRBD1 matching over 8 bases. The chain's CDR3 is CASTVNRDRYNEQFF. The CDR3 nucleotides read TGTGCCAGCACCGTAAACCGGGACAGGTACAATGAGCAGTTCTTC. The complete variable domain, with remaining parts taken from reference TRBV11-2 and TRBJ2-1, reads EAGVAQSPRYKIIEKRQSVAFWCNPISGHATLYWYQQILGQGPKLLIQFQNNGVVDDSQLPKDRFSAERLKGVDSTLKIQPAKLEDSAVYLCASTVNRDRYNEQFFGPGTRLTVL.